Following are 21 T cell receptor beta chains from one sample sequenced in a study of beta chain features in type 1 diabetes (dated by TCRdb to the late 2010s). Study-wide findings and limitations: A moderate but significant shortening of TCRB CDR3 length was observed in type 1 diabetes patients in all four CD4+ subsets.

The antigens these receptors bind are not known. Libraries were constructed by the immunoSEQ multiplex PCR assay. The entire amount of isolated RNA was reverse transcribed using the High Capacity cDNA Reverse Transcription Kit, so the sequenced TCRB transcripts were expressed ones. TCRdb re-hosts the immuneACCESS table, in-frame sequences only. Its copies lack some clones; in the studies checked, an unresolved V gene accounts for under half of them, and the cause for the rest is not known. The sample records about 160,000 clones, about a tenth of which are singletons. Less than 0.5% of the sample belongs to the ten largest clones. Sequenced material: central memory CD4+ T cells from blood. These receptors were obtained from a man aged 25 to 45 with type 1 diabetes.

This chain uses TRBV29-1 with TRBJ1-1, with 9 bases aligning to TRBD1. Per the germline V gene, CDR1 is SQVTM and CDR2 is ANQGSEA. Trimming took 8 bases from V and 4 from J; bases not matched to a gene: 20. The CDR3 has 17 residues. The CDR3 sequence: CSFVKPQTGTGSTEAFF. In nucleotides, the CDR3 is TGCAGCTTCGTTAAGCCACAAACCGGGACAGGGAGCACTGAAGCTTTCTTT.

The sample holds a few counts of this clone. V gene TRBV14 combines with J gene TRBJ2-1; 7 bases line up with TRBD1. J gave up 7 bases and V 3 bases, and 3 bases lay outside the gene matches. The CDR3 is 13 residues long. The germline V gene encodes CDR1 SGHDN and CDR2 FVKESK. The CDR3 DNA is TGTGCCAGCAGCCAGGGACAGCTTAATGAGCAGTTCTTC. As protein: CASSQGQLNEQFF.

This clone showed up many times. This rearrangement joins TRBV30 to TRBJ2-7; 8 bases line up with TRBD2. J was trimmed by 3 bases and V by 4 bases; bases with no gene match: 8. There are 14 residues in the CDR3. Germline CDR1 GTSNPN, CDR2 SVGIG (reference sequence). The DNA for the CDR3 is TGTGCCTGGACTTCGAAGCGGGAGCGCTACGAGCAGTACTTC. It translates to CAWTSKRERYEQYF.

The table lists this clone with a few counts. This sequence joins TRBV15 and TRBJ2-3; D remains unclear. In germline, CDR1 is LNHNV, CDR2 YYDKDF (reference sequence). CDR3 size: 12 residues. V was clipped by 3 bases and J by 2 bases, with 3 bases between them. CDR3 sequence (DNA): TGTGCCACCAGCAGTAACACAGATACGCAGTATTTT. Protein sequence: CATSSNTDTQYF.

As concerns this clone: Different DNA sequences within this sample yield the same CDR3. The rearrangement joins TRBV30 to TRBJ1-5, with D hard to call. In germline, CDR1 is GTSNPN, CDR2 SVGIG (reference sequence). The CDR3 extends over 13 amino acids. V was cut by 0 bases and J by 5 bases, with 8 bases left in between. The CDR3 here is CAWSVMRDQPQHF. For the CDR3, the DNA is TGTGCCTGGAGTGTGATGAGGGATCAGCCCCAGCATTTT.

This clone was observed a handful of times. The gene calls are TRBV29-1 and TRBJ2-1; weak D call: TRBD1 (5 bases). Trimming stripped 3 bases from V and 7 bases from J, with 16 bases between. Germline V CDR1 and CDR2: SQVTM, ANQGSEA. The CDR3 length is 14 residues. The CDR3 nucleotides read TGCAGCGTTGAGACAGCGATCTCTGTGAATGAGCAGTTCTTC. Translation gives CSVETAISVNEQFF.

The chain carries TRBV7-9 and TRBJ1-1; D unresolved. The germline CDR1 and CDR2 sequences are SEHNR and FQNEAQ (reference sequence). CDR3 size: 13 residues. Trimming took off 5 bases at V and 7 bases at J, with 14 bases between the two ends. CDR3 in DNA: TGTGCCAGCAGCCTCGGAGGATGGGGTGAAGCTTTCTTT. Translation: CASSLGGWGEAFF. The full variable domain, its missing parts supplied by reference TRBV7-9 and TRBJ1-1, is DTGVSQNPRHKITKRGQNVTFRCDPISEHNRLYWYRQTLGQGPEFLTYFQNEAQLEKSRLLSDRFSAERPKGSFSTLEIQRTEQGDSAMYLCASSLGGWGEAFFGQGTRLTVV.

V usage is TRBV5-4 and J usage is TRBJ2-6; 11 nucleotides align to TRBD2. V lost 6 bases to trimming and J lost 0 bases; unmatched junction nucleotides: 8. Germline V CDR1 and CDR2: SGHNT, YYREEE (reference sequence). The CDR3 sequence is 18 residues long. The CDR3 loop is CASIRLAGTFSGANVLTF. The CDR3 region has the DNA TGTGCCAGCATCCGACTAGCGGGGACTTTCTCTGGGGCCAACGTCCTGACTTTC.

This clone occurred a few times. Written as DNA, the CDR3 is TGCAGCGGCGGGACAGGGGCGAGGTCGGTTCGGACCCAGTACTTC. Its translation: CSGGTGARSVRTQYF. The chain combines TRBV29-1 with TRBJ2-5; 10 bases are shared with TRBD1. The V gene end was trimmed by 7 bases and the J gene end by 7 bases; junction bases not matched to a gene: 15. Germline CDR1 reads SQVTM; CDR2 reads ANQGSEA. This CDR3 region has 15 residues.

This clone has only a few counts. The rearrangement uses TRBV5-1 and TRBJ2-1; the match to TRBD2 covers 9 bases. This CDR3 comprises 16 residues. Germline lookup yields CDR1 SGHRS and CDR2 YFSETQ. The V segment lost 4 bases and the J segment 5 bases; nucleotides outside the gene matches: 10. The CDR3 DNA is TGCGCCAGCAGCAAGGCCCTAGCGGGATGGGACAATGAGCAGTTCTTC. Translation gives CASSKALAGWDNEQFF.

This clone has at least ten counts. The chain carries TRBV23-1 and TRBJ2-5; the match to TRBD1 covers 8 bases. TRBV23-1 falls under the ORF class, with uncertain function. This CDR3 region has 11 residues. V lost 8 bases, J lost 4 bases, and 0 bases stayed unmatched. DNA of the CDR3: TGCGCCAGCGGACAGGGAGAGACCCAGTACTTC. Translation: CASGQGETQYF.

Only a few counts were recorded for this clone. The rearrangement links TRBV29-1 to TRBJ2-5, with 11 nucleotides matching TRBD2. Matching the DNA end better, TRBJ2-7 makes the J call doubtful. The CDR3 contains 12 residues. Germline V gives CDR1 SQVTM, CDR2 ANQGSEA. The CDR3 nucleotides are TGCAGCGTAGGACTAGCGGGTGACGAGCAGTACTTC. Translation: CSVGLAGDEQYF.

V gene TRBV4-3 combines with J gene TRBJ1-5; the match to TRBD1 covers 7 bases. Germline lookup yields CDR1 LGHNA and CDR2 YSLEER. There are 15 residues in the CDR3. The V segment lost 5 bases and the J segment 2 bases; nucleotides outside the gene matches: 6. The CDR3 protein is CASSFIGTGNQPQHF. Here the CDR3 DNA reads TGCGCCAGCAGCTTTATCGGGACAGGCAATCAGCCCCAGCATTTT.

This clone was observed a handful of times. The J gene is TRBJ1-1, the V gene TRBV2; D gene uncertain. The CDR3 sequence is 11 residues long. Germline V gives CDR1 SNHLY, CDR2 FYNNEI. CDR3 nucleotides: TGTGGAAGGGAGCAGAACACTGAAGCTTTCTTT. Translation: CGREQNTEAFF.

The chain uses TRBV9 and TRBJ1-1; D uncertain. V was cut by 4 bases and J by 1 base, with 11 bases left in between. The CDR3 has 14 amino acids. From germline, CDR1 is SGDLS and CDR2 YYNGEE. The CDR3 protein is CASSLTGSNTEAFF. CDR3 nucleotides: TGTGCCAGCAGCCTCACCGGGTCGAACACTGAAGCTTTCTTT.

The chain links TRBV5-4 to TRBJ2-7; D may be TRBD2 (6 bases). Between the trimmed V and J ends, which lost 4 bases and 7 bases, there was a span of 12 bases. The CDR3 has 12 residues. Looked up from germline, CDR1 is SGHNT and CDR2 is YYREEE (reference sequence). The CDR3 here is CASSQPAGEQYF. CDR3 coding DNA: TGTGCCAGCAGCCAACCGGCGGGAGAGCAGTACTTC.

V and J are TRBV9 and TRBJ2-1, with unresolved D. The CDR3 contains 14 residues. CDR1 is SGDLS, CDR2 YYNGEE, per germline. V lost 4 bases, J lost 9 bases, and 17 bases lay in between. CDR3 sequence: CASSLASTRGEQFF. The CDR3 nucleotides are TGTGCCAGCAGCTTAGCCTCCACAAGAGGTGAGCAGTTCTTC.

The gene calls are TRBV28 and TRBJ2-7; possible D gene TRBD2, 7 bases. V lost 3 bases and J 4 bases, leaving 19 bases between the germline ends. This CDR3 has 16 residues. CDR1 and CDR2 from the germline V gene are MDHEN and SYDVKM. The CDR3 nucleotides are TGTGCCAGCAGTTTGGGGGTTGGGGGCGGGGGATACGAGCAGTACTTC. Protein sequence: CASSLGVGGGGYEQYF.

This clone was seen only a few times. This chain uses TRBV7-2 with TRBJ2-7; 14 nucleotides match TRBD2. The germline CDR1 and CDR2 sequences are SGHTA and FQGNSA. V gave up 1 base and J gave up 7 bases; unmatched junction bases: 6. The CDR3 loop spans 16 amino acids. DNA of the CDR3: TGTGCCAGCAGCTTAGGACTAGCGGGAGGGCAAGGGGAGCAGTACTTC. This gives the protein CASSLGLAGGQGEQYF. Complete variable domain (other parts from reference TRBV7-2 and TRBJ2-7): GAGVSQSPSNKVTEKGKDVELRCDPISGHTALYWYRQSLGQGLEFLIYFQGNSAPDKSGLPSDRFSAERTGGSVSTLTIQRTQQEDSAVYLCASSLGLAGGQGEQYFGPGTRLTVT.

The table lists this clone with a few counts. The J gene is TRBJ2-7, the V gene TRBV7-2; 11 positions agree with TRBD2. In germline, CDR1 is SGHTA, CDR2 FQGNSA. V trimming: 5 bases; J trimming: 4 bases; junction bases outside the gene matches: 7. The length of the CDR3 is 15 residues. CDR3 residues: CASSPASGRIYEQYF. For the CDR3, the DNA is TGTGCCAGCAGCCCTGCTAGCGGGAGGATTTACGAGCAGTACTTC.

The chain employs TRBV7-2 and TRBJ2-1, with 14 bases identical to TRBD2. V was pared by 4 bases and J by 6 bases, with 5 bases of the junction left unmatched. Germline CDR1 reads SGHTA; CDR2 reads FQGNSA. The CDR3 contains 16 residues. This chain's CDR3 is CASSSRLAGGRNEQFF. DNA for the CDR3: TGTGCCAGCAGCTCGCGACTAGCGGGAGGGCGCAATGAGCAGTTCTTC.